Presented here are 16 T cell receptor beta chains from one specimen sequenced in a study of cytomegalovirus exposure and HLA in healthy donors. 13 Jbeta primers and 60 Vbeta primers were used for the PCR. Profiled with immunoSEQ multiplex PCR; TCRdb holds only in-frame clones, not every one. This table holds 85,000 to 120,000 clones, 70% to 85% found once. Sequenced sample: PBMCs. The receptors shown here come from a man aged 55 to 69 in good health and CMV-seronegative.

By sample fraction, this clone is medium-sized. The chain joins TRBV25-1 to TRBJ2-2, with unresolved D. From germline, CDR1 is MGHDK and CDR2 SYGVNS. This CDR3 is 12 amino acids long. V was pared by 5 bases and J by 7 bases, with 8 bases between. This CDR3 reads CASSREDGELFF. The DNA for the CDR3 is TGTGCCAGCAGTCGAGAGGACGGGGAGCTGTTTTTT.

CDR3 sequence: CASSFRTALNTEAFF. DNA of the CDR3: TGTGCCAGCAGTTTTAGGACAGCTCTGAACACTGAAGCTTTCTTT. The genes are TRBV5-4 and TRBJ1-1; a weak D match, TRBD1 (6 bases). CDR1 is SGHNT and CDR2 is YYREEE in the germline V gene (reference sequence). The CDR3 is made up of 15 amino acids. Deletions cut 5 bases from V and 0 bases from J, with 14 bases between.

The chain uses TRBV9 and TRBJ2-1; 7 bases agree with TRBD1. Trimming cost V 0 bases and J 4 bases; bases outside gene matches: 4. The CDR3 extends over 15 amino acids. Per the germline V gene, CDR1 is SGDLS and CDR2 is YYNGEE. The DNA for the CDR3 is TGTGCCAGCAGCGTAGCAGGGGGTTATTACAATGAGCAGTTCTTC. Translation: CASSVAGGYYNEQFF.

This chain joins TRBV9 and TRBJ1-6, with 10 bases identical to TRBD1. Germline values: CDR1 SGDLS, CDR2 YYNGEE. V gave up 4 bases and J gave up 9 bases; unmatched junction bases: 10. CDR3 length: 16 residues. The CDR3 DNA sequence: TGTGCCAGCAGCCCCCAGACAGGGGGCATCGGTTCACCCCTCCACTTT. Translation gives CASSPQTGGIGSPLHF.

The chain is built from TRBV9 and TRBJ2-2, with 8 bases fitting TRBD1. Germline CDR1 is SGDLS and CDR2 is YYNGEE. The V and J ends lost 0 bases and 6 bases, in that order; junction bases with no gene match: 7. This CDR3 has 16 residues. CDR3 nucleotide sequence: TGTGCCAGCAGCGTAGCTGGACAGGGAATCGCCGGGGAGCTGTTTTTT. Protein product: CASSVAGQGIAGELFF.

DNA of the CDR3: TGCGCCAGCAGCCAAGCCGGGACAGGGTTCAAAAACATTCAGTACTTC. Protein product: CASSQAGTGFKNIQYF. The rearrangement uses TRBV10-2 and TRBJ2-4, with TRBD1 matching 9 bases. The CDR3 covers 16 residues. With V trimmed by 6 bases and J by 3 bases, 9 bases remained unmatched. The V gene's germline CDR1 is WSHSY and CDR2 SAAADI.

CDR3 amino acids: CASSPLDRGYGYTF. The DNA for the CDR3 is TGTGCCAGCAGCCCTCTGGACAGGGGCTATGGCTACACCTTC. The V and J genes are TRBV14 and TRBJ1-2, with 9 bases lining up with TRBD1. V lost 4 bases and J lost 4; bases outside the gene matches: 4. This CDR3 has 14 residues. The germline gives CDR1 SGHDN, CDR2 FVKESK.

The V and J genes are TRBV9 and TRBJ1-4; the D gene is possibly TRBD1 (5 bases). Germline values: CDR1 SGDLS, CDR2 YYNGEE. This CDR3 has 15 amino acids. The V end lost 2 bases, the J end lost 0 bases, and 8 bases lay between the germline ends. The CDR3 is CASSVQGTTNEKLFF. The CDR3 nucleotides read TGTGCCAGCAGCGTTCAGGGAACAACTAATGAAAAACTGTTTTTT.

This clone was counted a few times. The chain uses TRBV7-9 and TRBJ2-1; 8 nucleotides line up with TRBD2. After removal of 2 bases from V and 0 bases from J, the junction contained 3 bases not matched to a gene. The CDR3 has 16 amino acids. The germline gives CDR1 SEHNR, CDR2 FQNEAQ (reference sequence). The CDR3 region is CASSLWLAGSYNEQFF. The CDR3 coding sequence is TGTGCCAGCAGCTTATGGCTAGCGGGCTCCTACAATGAGCAGTTCTTC.

This rearrangement joins TRBV5-1 to TRBJ1-6, with 9 bases that match TRBD1. CDR1 is SGHRS and CDR2 is YFSETQ in the germline V gene. This CDR3 spans 16 amino acids. Germline trimming cut 7 bases from V and 6 bases from J; bases unmatched to any gene: 11. The CDR3 region has the DNA TGCGCCAGCCGACGTTTCGGGACAGGGATTAATTCACCCCTCCACTTT. It yields the protein CASRRFGTGINSPLHF.

The chain joins TRBV18 to TRBJ1-1; unclear D gene. V was pared by 4 bases and J by 4 bases, with 22 bases between. Per germline, CDR1 KGHSH and CDR2 LQKENI. The CDR3 runs 17 residues. CDR3 sequence: CASSRGAGAGAGTEAFF. The CDR3 nucleotides read TGTGCCAGCTCACGGGGAGCGGGCGCAGGAGCGGGCACTGAAGCTTTCTTT.

J is TRBJ1-5 and V is TRBV6-1; 9 bases line up with TRBD1. V lost 4 bases, J lost 1 base, and 2 bases stayed unmatched. The CDR3 is 15 residues long. In germline, CDR1 is MNHNS, CDR2 SASEGT. Here the CDR3 reads CASSGGTGSNQPQHF. DNA for the CDR3: TGTGCCAGCAGTGGCGGGACAGGGAGCAATCAGCCCCAGCATTTT.

DNA of the CDR3: TGTGCCAGCAGCCAAAACAGAGACACTGAAGCTTTCTTT. Its protein product is CASSQNRDTEAFF. The chain uses TRBV16 and TRBJ1-1; D call uncertain. V was shortened by 2 bases and J by 3 bases, with 7 bases between the two germline ends. Germline lookup yields CDR1 KGHSY and CDR2 FQNENV. This CDR3 is 13 amino acids long.

V is TRBV19 and J is TRBJ1-2; 7 bases match TRBD1. The CDR3 is made up of 16 amino acids. Germline CDR1 reads LNHDA; CDR2 reads SQIVND (reference sequence). J was trimmed by 2 bases and V by 3 bases; bases with no gene match: 9. Here the CDR3 reads CASSIAGGSLNYGYTF. DNA of the CDR3: TGTGCCAGTAGTATCGCAGGGGGAAGTTTAAACTATGGCTACACCTTC.

The genes are TRBV6-4 and TRBJ1-1, with 7 bases matching TRBD1. Unmatched junction bases numbered 2, after V lost 3 bases and J lost 1 base. The CDR3 loop spans 14 amino acids. The germline V gene has CDR1 MRHNA and CDR2 SNTAGT. The CDR3 sequence is CASSEGTENTEAFF. Here the CDR3 DNA reads TGTGCCAGCAGTGAAGGGACAGAGAACACTGAAGCTTTCTTT.

This chain joins TRBV18 and TRBJ2-7; D is perhaps TRBD1 (5 bases). The CDR3 is 13 residues long. Germline-derived CDR1 and CDR2 are KGHSH and LQKENI. Trimming shortened V by 3 bases and J by 1 base, and 7 bases separated the two germline ends. For the CDR3, the DNA is TGTGCCAGCTCACCGGCAGGGTCCTACGAGCAGTACGTC. Translation gives CASSPAGSYEQYV.